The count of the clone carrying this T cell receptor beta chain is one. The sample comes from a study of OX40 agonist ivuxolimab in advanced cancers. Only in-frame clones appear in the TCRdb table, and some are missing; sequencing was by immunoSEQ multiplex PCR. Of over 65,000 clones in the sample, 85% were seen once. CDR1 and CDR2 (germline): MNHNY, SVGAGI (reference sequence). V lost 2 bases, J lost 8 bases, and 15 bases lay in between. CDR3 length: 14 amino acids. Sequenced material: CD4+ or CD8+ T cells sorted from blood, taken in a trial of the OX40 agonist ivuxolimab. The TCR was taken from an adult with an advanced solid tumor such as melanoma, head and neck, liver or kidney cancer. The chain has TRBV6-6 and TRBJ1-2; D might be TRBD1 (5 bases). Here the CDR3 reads CASSYGQGAAGYTF. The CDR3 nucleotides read TGTGCCAGCAGTTACGGTCAAGGGGCGGCCGGCTACACCTTC.